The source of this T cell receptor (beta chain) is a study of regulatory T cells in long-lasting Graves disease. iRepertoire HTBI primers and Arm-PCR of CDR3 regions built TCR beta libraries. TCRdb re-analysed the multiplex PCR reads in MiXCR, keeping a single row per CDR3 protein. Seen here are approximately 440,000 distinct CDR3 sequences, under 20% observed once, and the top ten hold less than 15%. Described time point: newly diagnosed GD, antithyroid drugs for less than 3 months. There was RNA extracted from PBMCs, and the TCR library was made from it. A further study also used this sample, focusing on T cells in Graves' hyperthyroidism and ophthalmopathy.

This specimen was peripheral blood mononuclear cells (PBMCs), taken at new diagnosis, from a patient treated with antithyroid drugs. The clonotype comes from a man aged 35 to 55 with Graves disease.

Here the CDR3 reads CASSPPARLAGVQETQYF. The CDR3 coding sequence is TGTGCCAGCAGCCCACCCGCCCGGCTAGCGGGGGTACAAGAGACCCAGTACTTC. This chain connects TRBV3-1 to TRBJ2-5; 10 positions match TRBD2. Germline assignment: CDR1 LGHDT and CDR2 YNNKEL (reference sequence). The CDR3 totals 18 residues. After removal of 4 bases from V and 2 bases from J, the junction contained 13 bases not matched to a gene.